The source of this T cell receptor (beta chain) is a study of blood T cells in healthy people across ages. Study findings and constraints: Long-lived donors carried more naive CD4+ cells and greater diversity than aged donors.

This clonotype occurred a few times. What it recognizes is unknown. Next came a second PCR, run for about 6 to 12 cycles, which used a sample-barcoded 5' primer along with a J-beta primer mix. No fewer than 3 million CDR3-containing paired-end reads came from each sample. TCRdb analysed the 5' RACE reads with MiXCR anew, one entry per CDR3 protein. The sample contains 600,000 to 800,000 distinct CDR3 sequences, over 40% of which appear only once. The junction had 11 bases not matched to a gene; V was cut back by 5 bases and J by 5 bases. The CDR3 contains 15 residues. Germline CDR1 DFQATT, CDR2 SNEGSKA (reference sequence). Caucasian individuals from Russia who were healthy and aged 6 to 90 acted as donors.

The sequenced sample was blood. The TCR originated in a woman of 80 years or more in good health. The chain carries TRBV20-1 and TRBJ2-2, with 7 nucleotides matching TRBD1. CDR3 protein: CSALKGQRGTGELFF. The CDR3 bases are TGCAGTGCTCTCAAGGGACAGAGAGGGACCGGGGAGCTGTTTTTT.